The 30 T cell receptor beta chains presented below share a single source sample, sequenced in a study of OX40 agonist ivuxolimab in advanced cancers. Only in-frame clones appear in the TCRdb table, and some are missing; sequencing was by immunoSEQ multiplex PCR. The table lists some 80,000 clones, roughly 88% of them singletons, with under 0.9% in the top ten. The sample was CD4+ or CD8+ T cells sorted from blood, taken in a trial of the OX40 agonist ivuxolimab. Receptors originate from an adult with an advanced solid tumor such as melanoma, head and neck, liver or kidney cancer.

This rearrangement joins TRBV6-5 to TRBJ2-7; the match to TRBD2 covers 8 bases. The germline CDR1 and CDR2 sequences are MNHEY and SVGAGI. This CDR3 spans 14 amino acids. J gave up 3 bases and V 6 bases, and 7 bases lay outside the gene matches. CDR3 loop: CASSYSGVSYEQYF. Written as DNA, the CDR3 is TGTGCCAGCAGCTATAGCGGGGTCAGCTACGAGCAGTACTTC.

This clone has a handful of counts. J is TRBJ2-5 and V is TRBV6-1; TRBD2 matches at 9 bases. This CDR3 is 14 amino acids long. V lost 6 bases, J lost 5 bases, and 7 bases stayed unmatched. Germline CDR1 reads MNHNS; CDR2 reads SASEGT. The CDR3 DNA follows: TGTGCCAGCAGCCCGGGACTAGCAGGGGAGACCCAGTACTTC. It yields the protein CASSPGLAGETQYF.

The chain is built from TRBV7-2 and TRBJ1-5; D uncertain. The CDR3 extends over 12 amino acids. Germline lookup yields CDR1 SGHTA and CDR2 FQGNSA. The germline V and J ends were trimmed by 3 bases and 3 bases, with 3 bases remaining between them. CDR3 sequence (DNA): TGTGCCAGCAGCTTTTACAATCAGCCCCAGCATTTT. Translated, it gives CASSFYNQPQHF.

In nucleotides, the CDR3 is TGTGCCTGGAGTCCACTCGCGGCAGGGTCTTCTTTCTTT. Its translation is CAWSPLAAGSSFF. The chain employs TRBV30 and TRBJ1-1, with D possibly being TRBD1 (5 bases). The CDR3 extends over 13 amino acids. Deletions cut 2 bases from V and 12 bases from J, with 19 bases between. In germline, CDR1 is GTSNPN, CDR2 SVGIG (reference sequence).

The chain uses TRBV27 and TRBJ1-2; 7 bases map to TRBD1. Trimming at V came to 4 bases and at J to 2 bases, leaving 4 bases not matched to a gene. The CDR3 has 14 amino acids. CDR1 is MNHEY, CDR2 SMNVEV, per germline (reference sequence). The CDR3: CASSSEGGNYGYTF. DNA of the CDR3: TGTGCCAGCAGTTCGGAAGGGGGCAACTATGGCTACACCTTC.

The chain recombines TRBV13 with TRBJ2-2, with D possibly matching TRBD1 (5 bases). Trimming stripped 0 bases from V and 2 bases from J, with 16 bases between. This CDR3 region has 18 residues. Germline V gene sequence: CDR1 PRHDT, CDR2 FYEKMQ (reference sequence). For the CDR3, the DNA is TGTGCCAGCAGCTTAGGTAGTATTTCGACAGCTAACACCGGGGAGCTGTTTTTT. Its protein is CASSLGSISTANTGELFF.

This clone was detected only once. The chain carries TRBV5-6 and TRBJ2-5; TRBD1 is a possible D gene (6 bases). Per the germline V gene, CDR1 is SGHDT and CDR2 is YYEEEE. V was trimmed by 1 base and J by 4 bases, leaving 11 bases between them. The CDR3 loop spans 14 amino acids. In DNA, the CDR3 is TGTGCCAGCAGCTTGTATCAGGGGCGAGAGACCCAGTACTTC. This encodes CASSLYQGRETQYF.

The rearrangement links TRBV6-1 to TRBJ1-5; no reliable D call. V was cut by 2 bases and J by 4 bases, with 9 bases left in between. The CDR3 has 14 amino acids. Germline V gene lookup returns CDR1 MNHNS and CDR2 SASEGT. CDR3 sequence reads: CASSEMAPNQPQHF. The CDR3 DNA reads TGTGCCAGCAGTGAAATGGCTCCTAATCAGCCCCAGCATTTT.

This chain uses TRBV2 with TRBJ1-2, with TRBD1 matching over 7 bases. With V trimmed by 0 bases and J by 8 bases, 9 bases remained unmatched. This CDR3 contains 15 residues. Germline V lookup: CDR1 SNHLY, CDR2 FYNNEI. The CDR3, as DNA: TGTGCCAGCAGTGAAGCGCGGGCAGGGGGAGAGGGCTACACCTTC. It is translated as CASSEARAGGEGYTF.

The CDR3 protein is CASSLLAGGPETQYF. CDR3 nucleotide sequence: TGTGCCAGCAGCTTACTAGCGGGAGGACCGGAGACCCAGTACTTC. This sequence joins TRBV5-6 and TRBJ2-5; 12 nucleotides line up with TRBD2. The CDR3 is made up of 15 amino acids. Germline V gives CDR1 SGHDT, CDR2 YYEEEE. V lost 2 bases and J lost 5; bases outside the gene matches: 4.

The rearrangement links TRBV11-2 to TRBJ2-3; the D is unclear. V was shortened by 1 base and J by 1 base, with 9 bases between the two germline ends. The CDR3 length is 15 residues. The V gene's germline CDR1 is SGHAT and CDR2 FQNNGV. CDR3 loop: CASSLAGTGTDTQYF. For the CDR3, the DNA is TGTGCCAGCAGCTTAGCGGGTACCGGCACAGATACGCAGTATTTT.

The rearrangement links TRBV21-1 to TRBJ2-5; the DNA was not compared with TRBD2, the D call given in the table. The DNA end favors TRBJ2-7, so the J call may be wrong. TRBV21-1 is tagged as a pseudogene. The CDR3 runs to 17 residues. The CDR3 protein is CASIPWASGRGLYEQYF. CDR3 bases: TGTGCCAGCATCCCATGGGCTAGCGGGAGGGGCCTCTACGAGCAGTACTTC.

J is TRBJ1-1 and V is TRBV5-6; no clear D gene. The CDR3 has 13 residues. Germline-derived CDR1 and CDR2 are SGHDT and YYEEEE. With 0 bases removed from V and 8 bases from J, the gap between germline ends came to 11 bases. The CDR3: CASSLVRLGEAFF. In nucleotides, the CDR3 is TGTGCCAGCAGCTTGGTTAGACTAGGGGAAGCTTTCTTT.

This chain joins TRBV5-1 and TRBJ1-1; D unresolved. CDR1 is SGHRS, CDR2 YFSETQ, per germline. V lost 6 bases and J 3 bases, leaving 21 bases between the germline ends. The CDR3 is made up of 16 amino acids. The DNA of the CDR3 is TGCGCCAGCACCTCCAACGGCGGGATTGGGGACACTGAAGCTTTCTTT. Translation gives CASTSNGGIGDTEAFF.

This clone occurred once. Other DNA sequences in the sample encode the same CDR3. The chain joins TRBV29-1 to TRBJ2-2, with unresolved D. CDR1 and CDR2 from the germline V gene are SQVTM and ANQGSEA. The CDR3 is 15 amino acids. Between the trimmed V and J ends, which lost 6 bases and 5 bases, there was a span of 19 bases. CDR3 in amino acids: CSVAGQTLNTGELFF. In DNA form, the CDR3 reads TGCAGCGTGGCCGGGCAGACCTTGAATACCGGGGAGCTGTTTTTT.

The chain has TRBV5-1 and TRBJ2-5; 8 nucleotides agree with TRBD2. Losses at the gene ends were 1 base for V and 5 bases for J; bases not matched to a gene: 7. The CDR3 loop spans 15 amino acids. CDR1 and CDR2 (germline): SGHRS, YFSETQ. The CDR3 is CASSLQTSGRETQYF. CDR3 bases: TGCGCCAGCAGCTTGCAAACTAGCGGTCGGGAGACCCAGTACTTC. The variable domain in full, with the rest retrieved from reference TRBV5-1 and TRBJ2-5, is KAGVTQTPRYLIKTRGQQVTLSCSPISGHRSVSWYQQTPGQGLQFLFEYFSETQRNKGNFPGRFSGRQFSNSRSEMNVSTLELGDSALYLCASSLQTSGRETQYFGPGTRLLVL.

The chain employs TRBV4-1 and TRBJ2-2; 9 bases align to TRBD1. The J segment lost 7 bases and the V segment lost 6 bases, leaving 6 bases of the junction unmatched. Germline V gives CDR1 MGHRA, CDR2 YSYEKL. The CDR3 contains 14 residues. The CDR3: CASRQGANVGELFF. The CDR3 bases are TGCGCCAGCAGACAGGGGGCCAATGTCGGGGAGCTGTTTTTT.

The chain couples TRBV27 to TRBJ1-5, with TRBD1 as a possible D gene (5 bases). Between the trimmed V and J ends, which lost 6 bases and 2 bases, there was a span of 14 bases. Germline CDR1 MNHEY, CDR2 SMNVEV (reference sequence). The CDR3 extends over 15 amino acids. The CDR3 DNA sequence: TGTGCCAGCAGAGGTGGGGGATCGGGCAATCAGCCCCAGCATTTT. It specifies CASRGGGSGNQPQHF.

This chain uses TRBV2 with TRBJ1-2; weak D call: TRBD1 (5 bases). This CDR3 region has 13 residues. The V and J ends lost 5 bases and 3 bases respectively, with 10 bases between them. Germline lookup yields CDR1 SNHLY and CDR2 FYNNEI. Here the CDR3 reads CASSKDRDYGYTF. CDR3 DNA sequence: TGTGCCAGCAGTAAAGACAGAGACTATGGCTACACCTTC.

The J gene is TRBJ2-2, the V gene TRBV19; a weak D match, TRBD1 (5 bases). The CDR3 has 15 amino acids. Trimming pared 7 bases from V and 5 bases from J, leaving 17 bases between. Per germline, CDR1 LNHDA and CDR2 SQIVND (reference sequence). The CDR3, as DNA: TGTGCCAGTAACGCTGTGGGGCGCAGGACCGGGGAGCTGTTTTTT. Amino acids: CASNAVGRRTGELFF.

The CDR3 loop reads CASSGQDLYNSPLHF. The DNA for the CDR3 is TGTGCCAGCAGTGGACAGGACCTCTATAATTCACCCCTCCACTTT. This chain connects TRBV2 to TRBJ1-6; D might be TRBD1 (6 bases). CDR1 SNHLY and CDR2 FYNNEI come from the germline V gene. Deletions cut 4 bases from V and 3 bases from J, with 10 bases between. The CDR3 runs 15 residues.

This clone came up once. CDR3 amino acids: CASSLDPTSGGYTQYF. As DNA, the CDR3 is TGTGCCAGCAGCTTAGATCCAACTAGCGGGGGGTATACGCAGTATTTT. The chain employs TRBV11-2 and TRBJ2-3; 12 nucleotides agree with TRBD2. V gave up 0 bases and J gave up 7 bases; unmatched junction bases: 5. In germline, CDR1 is SGHAT, CDR2 FQNNGV. The CDR3 has 16 amino acids.

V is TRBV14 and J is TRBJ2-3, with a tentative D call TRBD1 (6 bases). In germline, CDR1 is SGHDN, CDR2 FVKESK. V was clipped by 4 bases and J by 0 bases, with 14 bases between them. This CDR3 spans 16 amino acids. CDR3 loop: CASSPLGHLSTDTQYF. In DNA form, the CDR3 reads TGTGCCAGCAGCCCGTTGGGACACCTTAGCACAGATACGCAGTATTTT.

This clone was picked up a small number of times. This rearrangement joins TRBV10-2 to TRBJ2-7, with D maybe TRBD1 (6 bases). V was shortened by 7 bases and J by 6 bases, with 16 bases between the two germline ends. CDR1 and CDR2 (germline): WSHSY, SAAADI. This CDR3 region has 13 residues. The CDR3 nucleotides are TGCGCCAGCAACCAACCAGGGGTGGGCGAGCAGTACTTC. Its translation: CASNQPGVGEQYF.

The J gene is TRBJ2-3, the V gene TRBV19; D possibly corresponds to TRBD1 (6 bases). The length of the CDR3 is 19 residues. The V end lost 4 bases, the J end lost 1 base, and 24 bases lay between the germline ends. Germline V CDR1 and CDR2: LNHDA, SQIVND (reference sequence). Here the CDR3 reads CASSNGDRDTALRTDTQYF. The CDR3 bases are TGTGCCAGTAGTAACGGGGACCGGGACACCGCTCTCCGCACAGATACGCAGTATTTT.

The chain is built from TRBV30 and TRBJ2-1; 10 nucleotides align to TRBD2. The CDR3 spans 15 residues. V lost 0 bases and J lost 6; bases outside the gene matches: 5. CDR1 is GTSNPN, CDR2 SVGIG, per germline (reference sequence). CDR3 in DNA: TGTGCCTGGAGTGTAGGGTCTAGCGGGGGCAATGAGCAGTTCTTC. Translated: CAWSVGSSGGNEQFF. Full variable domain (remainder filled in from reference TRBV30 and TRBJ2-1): SQTIHQWPATLVQPVGSPLSLECTVEGTSNPNLYWYRQAAGRGLQLLFYSVGIGQISSEVPQNLSASRPQDRQFILSSKKLLLSDSGFYLCAWSVGSSGGNEQFFGPGTRLTVL.

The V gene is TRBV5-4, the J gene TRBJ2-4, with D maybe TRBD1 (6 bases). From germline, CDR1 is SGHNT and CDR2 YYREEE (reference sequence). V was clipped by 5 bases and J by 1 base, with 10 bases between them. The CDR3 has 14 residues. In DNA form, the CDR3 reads TGTGCCAGCAGTAATGGACAGGCCAAAAACATTCAGTACTTC. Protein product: CASSNGQAKNIQYF. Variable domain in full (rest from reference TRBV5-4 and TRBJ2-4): ETGVTQSPTHLIKTRGQQVTLRCSSQSGHNTVSWYQQALGQGPQFIFQYYREEENGRGNFPPRFSGLQFPNYSSELNVNALELDDSALYLCASSNGQAKNIQYFGAGTRLSVL.

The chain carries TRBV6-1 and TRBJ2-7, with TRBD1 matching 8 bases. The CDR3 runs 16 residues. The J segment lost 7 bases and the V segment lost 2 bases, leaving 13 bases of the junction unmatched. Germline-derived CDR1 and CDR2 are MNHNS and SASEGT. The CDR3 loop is CASSENEDRAGGEQYF. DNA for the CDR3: TGTGCCAGCAGTGAAAATGAGGACAGGGCAGGGGGGGAGCAGTACTTC.

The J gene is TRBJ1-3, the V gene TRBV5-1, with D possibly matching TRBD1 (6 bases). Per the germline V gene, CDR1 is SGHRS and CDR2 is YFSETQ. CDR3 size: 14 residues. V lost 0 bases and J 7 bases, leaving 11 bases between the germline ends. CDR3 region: CASSLGGAGNTIYF. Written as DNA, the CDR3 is TGCGCCAGCAGCTTGGGGGGGGCCGGGAACACCATATATTTT.

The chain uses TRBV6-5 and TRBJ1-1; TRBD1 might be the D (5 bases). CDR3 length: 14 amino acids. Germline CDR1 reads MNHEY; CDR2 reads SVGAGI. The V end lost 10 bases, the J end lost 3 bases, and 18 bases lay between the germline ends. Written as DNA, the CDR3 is TGTGCCACCTCAAAGAGCCCGGGGGACACTGAAGCTTTCTTT. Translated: CATSKSPGDTEAFF.